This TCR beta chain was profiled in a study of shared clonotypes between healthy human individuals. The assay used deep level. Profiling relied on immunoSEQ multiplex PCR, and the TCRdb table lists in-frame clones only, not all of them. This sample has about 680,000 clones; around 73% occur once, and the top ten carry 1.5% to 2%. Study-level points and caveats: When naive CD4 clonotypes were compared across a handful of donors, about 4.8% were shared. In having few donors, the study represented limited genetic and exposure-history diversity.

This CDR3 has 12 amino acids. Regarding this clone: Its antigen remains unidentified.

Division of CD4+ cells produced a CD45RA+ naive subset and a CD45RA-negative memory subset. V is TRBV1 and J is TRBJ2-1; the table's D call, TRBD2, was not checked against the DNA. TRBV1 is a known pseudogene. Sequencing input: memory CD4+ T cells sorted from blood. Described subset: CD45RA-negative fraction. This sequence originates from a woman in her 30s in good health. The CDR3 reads CTPGLADNEQFF. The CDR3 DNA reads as TGCACACCGGGACTAGCGGACAATGAGCAGTTCTTC.